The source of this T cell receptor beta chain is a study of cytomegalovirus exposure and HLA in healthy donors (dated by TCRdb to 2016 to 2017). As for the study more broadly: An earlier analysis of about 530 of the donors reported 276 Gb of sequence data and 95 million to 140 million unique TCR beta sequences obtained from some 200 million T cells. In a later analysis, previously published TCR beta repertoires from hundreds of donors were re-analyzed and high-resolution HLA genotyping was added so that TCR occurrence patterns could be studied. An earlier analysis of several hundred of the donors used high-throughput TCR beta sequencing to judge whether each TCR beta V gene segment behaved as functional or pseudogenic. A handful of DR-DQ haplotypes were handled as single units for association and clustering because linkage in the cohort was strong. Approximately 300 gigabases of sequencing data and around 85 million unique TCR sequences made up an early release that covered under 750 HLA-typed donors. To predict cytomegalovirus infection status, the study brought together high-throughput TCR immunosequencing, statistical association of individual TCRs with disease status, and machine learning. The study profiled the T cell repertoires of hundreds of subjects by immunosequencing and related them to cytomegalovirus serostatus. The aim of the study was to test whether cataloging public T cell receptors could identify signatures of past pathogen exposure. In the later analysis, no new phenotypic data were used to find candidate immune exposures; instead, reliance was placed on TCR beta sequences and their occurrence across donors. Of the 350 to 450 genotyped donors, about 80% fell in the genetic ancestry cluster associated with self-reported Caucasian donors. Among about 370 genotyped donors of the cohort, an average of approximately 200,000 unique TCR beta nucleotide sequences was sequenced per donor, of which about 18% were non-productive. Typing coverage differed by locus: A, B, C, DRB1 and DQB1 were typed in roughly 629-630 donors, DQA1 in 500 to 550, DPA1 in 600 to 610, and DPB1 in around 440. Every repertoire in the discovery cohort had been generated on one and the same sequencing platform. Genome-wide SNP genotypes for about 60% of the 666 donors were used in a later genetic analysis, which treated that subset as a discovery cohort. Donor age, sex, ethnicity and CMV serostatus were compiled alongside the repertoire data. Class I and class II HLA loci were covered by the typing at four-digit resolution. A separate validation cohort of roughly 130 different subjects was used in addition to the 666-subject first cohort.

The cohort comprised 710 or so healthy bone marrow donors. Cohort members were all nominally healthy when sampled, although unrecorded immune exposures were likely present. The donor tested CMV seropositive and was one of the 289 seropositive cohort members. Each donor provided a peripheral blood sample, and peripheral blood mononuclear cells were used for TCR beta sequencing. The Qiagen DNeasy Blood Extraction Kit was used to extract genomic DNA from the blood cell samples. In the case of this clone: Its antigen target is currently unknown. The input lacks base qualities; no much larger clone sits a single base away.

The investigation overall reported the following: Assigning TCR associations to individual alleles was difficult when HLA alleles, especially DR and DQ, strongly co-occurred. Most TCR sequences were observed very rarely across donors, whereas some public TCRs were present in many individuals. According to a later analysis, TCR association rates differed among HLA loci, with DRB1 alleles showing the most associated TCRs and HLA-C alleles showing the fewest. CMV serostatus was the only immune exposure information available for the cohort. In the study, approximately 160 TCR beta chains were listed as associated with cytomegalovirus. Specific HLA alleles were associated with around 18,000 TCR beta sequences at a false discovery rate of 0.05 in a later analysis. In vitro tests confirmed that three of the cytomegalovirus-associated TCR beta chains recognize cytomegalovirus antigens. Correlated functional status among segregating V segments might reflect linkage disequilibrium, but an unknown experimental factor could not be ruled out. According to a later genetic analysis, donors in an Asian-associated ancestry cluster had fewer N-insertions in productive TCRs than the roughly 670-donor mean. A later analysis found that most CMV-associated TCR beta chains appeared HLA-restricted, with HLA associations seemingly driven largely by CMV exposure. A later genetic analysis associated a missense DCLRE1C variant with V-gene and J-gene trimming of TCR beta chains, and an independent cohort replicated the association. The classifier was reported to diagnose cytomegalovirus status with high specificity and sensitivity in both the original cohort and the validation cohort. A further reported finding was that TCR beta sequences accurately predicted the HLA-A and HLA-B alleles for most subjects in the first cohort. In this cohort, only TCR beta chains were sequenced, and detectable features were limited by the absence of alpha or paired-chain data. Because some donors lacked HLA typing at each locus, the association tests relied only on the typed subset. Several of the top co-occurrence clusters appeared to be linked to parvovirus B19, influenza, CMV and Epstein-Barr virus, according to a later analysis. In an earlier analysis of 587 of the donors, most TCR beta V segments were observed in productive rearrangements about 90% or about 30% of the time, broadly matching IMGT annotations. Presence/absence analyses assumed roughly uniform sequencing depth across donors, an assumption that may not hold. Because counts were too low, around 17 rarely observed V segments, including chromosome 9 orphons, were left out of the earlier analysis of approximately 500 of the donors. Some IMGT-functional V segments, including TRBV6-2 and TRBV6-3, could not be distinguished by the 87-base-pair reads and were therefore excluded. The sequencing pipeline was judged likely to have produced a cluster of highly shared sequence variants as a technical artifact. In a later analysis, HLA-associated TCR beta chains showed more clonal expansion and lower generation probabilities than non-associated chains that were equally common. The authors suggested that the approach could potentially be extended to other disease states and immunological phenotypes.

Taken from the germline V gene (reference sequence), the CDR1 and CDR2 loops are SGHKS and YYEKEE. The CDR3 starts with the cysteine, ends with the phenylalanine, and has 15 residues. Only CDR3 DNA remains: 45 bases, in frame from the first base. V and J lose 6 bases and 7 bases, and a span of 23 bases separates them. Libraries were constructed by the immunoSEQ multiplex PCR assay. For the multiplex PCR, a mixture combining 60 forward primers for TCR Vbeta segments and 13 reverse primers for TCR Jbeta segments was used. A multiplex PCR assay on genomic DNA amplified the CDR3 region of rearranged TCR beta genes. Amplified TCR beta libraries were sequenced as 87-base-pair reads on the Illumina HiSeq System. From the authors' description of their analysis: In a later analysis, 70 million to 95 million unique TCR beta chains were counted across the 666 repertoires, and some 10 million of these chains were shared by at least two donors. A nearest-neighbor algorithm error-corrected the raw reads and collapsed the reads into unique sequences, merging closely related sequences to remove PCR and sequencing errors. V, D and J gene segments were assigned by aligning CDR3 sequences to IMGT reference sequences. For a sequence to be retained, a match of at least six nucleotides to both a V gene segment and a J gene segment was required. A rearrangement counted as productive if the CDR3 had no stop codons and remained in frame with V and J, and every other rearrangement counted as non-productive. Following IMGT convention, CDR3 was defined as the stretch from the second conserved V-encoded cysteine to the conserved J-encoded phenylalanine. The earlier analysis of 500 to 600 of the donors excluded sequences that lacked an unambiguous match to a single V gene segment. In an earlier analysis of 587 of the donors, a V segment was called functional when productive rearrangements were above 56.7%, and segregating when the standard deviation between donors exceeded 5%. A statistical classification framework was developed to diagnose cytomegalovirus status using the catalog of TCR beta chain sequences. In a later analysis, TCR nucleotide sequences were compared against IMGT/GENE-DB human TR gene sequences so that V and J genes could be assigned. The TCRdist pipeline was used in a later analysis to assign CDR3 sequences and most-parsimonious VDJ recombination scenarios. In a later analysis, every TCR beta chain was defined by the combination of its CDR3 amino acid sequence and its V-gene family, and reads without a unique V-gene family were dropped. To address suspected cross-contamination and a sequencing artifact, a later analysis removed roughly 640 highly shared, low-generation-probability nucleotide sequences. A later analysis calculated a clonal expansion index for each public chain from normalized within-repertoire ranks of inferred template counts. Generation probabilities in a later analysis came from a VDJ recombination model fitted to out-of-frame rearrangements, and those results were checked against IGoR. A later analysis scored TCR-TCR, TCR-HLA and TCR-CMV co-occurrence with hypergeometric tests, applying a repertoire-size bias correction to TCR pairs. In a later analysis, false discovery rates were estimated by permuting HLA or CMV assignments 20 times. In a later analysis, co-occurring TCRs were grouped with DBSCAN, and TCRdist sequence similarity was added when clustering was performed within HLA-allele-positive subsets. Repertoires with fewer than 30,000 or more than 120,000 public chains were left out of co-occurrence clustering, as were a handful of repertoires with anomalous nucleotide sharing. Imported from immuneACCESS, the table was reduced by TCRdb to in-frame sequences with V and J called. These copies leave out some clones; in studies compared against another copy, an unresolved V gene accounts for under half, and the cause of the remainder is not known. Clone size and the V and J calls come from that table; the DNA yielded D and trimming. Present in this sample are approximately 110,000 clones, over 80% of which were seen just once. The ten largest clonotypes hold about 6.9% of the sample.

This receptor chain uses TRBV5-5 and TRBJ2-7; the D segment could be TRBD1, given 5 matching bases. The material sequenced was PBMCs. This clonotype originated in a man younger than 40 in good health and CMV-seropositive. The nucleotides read TGTGCCAGCACCCGTCGTCTCCAGGGTTATTTAGAGCAGTACTTC. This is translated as CASTRRLQGYLEQYF.